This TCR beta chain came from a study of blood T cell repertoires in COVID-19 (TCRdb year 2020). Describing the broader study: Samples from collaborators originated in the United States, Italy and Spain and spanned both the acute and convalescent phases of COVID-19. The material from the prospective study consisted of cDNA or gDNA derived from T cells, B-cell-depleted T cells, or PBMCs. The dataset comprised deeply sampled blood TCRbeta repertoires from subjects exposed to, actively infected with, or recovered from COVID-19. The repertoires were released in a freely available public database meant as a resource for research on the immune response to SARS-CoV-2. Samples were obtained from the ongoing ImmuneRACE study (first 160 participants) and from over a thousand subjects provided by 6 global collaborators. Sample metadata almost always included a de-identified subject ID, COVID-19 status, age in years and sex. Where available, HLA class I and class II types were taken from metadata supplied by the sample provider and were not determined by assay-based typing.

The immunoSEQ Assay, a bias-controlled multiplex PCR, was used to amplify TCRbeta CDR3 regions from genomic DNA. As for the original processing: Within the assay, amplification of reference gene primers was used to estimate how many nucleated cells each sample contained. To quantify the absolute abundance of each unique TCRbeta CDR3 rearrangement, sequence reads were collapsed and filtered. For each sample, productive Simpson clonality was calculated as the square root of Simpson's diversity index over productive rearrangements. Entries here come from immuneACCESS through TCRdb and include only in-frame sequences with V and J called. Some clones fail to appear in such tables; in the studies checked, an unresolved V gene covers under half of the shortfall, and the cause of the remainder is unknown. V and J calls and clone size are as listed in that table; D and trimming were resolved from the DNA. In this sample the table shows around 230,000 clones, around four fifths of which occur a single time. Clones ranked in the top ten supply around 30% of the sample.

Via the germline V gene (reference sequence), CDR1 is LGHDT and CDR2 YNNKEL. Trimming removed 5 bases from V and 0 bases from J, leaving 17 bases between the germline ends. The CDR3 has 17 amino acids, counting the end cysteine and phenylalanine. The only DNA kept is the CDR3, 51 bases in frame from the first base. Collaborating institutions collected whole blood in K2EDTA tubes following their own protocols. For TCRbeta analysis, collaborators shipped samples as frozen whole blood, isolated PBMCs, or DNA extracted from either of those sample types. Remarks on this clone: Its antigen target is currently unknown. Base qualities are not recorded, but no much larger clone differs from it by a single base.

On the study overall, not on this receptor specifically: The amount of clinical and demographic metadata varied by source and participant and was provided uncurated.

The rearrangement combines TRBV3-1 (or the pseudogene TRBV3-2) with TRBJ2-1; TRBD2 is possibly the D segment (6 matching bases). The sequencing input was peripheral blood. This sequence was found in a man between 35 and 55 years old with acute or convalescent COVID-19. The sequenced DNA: TGTGCCAGCAGCTCCCCGGAGCGGGTAGCCTCCTACAATGAGCAGTTCTTC. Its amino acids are CASSSPERVASYNEQFF.